This T cell receptor beta chain came from a study of T cell responses to AZD1222 COVID-19 vaccine. Notes on the study in general: Among the donors, most were white British and more were female, and clonal diversity was possibly underestimated. Two doses of AZD1222 preceded a rise in Spike-specific TCR breadth and depth. Only six individuals given AZD1222 were seropositive at baseline. As reported, nearly half of all spike-specific TCRs target variant regions that are unmutated.

Clones were read by immunoSEQ multiplex PCR, and TCRdb kept only the in-frame ones, dropping some. This sample has roughly 120,000 clones, with 80% to 90% found just once. The CDR3 is made up of 16 amino acids. CDR1 is LGHDT and CDR2 is YNNKEL in the germline V gene (reference sequence). V shed 1 base and J 7 bases; nucleotides not matched to a gene: 10. A remark on this clone: Its matching antigen is unknown.

The chain is built from TRBV3-1 (or the pseudogene TRBV3-2) and TRBJ2-5, with 9 positions matching TRBD2. Material: peripheral blood, obtained on day 0 of AZD1222 vaccination. This TCR was sampled from an adult in good health. The CDR3 nucleotides are TGTGCCAGCAGCCAAGGTCTTAGCGGGGGTCGCGGGACCCAGTACTTC. It is translated as CASSQGLSGGRGTQYF.